A selection of T cell receptor beta chains follows, all from one sample in a study of brain metastases from non-small cell lung cancer. TCRdb's table, derived via immunoSEQ multiplex PCR, lists solely in-frame clones and lacks some. The repertoire holds approximately 6,100 clones, with 80% to 85% as singletons. The sequencing input was primary lung tumor tissue. These receptors were collected from a donor at least 40 years old with non-small cell lung cancer. Both conserved end residues are part of each CDR3. The order of the fields is V gene, clone size, J gene, D gene, CDR3 protein, CDR3 DNA. D genes are given only for firm matches. Clone size is shown for a subset of rows, as once, few, many or a class of expanded clone.

TRBV28	few	TRBJ2-3	TRBD2	CASSSQDGGAGADTQYF	TGTGCCAGCAGTAGCCAAGACGGGGGGGCAGGGGCAGATACGCAGTATTTT
TRBV6-2/TRBV6-3	-	TRBJ2-3	TRBD2	CASSPRSSGLRDTQYF	TGTGCCAGCAGCCCGAGGTCTAGCGGCCTTAGGGATACGCAGTATTTT
TRBV10-2	-	TRBJ2-4	TRBD2	CASSESGTRAIQYF	TGCGCCAGCAGTGAGTCGGGGACTAGGGCCATTCAGTACTTC
TRBV11-1	once	TRBJ2-7	TRBD1	CASSPRPGQNYEQYF	TGTGCCAGCAGCCCCCGACCGGGACAGAACTACGAGCAGTACTTC
TRBV10-3	-	TRBJ2-7	-	CAIRVQGGEQYF	TGTGCCATCAGGGTTCAGGGAGGCGAGCAGTACTTC
TRBV5-4	-	TRBJ2-7	TRBD1	CASSPGQGPGHGGEQYF	TGTGCCAGCAGCCCTGGACAGGGCCCCGGTCATGGGGGCGAGCAGTACTTC
TRBV5-4	-	TRBJ1-2	-	CASSLARGARGYTF	TGTGCCAGCAGCCTGGCGCGGGGGGCCAGGGGCTACACCTTC
TRBV6-6	-	TRBJ2-5	-	CASSYSVMGRGATQYF	TGTGCCAGCAGTTACTCGGTGATGGGCAGGGGAGCGACCCAGTACTTC
TRBV6-6	once	TRBJ1-1	-	CASSPLFEGTEAFF	TGTGCCAGCAGTCCATTATTCGAGGGAACTGAAGCTTTCTTT
TRBV28	-	TRBJ2-1	TRBD1	CASSLDSGIQGVSYNEQFF	TGTGCCAGCAGTTTAGATTCGGGCATACAGGGGGTCTCCTACAATGAGCAGTTCTTC
TRBV7-8	-	TRBJ2-7	-	CASSPRTGPYEQYF	TGTGCCAGCAGCCCGAGAACTGGTCCCTACGAGCAGTACTTC
TRBV5-1	-	TRBJ2-5	-	CASSLAGWEQETQYF	TGCGCCAGCAGCTTGGCCGGCTGGGAACAAGAGACCCAGTACTTC
TRBV4-2	once	TRBJ2-3	-	CTSSLRESLEDTQYF	TGTACCAGCAGCCTCCGGGAGTCTCTGGAGGATACGCAGTATTTT
TRBV29-1	-	TRBJ1-1	TRBD1	CSVSTGVDTEAFF	TGCAGCGTTTCGACAGGGGTGGACACTGAAGCTTTCTTT
TRBV7-6	-	TRBJ1-3	TRBD1	CASSLVRTVTGQGVVSGNTIYF	TGTGCCAGCAGCTTAGTTAGGACCGTGACGGGACAGGGGGTTGTCTCTGGAAACACCATATATTTT
TRBV6-7	-	TRBJ2-7	-	CASSYSEGALGEQYF	TGTGCCAGCAGTTACTCGGAGGGTGCGTTAGGCGAGCAGTACTTC